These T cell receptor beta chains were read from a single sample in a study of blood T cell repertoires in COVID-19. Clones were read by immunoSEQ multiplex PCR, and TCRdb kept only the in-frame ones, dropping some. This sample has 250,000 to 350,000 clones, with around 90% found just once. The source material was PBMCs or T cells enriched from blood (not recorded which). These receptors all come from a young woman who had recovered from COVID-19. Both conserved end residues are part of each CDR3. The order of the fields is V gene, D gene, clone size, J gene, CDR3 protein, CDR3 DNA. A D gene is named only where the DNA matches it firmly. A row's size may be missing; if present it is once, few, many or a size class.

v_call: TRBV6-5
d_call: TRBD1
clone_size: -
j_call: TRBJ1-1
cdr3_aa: CASKGASGTEAFF
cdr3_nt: TGTGCCAGTAAGGGGGCCTCAGGGACTGAAGCTTTCTTT

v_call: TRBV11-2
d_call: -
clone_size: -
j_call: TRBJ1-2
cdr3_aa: CASSLRVYGYTF
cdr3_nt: TGTGCCAGCAGCTTACGGGTTTATGGCTACACCTTC

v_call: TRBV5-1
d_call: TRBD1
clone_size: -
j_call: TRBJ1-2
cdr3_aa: CASSRPGQDYGYTF
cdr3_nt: TGCGCCAGCAGCCGCCCGGGACAGGACTATGGCTACACCTTC

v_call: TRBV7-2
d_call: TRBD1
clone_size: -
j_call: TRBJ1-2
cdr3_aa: CASSLATGQSHYGYTF
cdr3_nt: TGTGCCAGCAGCCTAGCGACAGGGCAGTCCCACTATGGCTACACCTTC

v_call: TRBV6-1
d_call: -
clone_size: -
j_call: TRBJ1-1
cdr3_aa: CASSEARYMNTEAFF
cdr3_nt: TGTGCCAGCAGTGAAGCGAGGTATATGAACACTGAAGCTTTCTTT

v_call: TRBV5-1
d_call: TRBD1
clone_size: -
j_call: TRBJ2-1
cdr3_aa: CASTRTGANEQFF
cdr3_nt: TGCGCCAGCACTAGGACAGGGGCCAATGAGCAGTTCTTC

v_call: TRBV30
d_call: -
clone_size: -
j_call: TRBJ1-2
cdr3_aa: CAWSAFVGYTF
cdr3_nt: TGTGCCTGGAGTGCTTTTGTGGGCTACACCTTC

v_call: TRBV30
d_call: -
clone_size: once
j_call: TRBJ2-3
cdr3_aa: CACHIAPVADTQYF
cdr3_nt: TGTGCCTGTCATATAGCCCCGGTCGCAGATACGCAGTATTTT

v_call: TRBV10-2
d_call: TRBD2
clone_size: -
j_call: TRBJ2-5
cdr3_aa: CASRRGALQETQYF
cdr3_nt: TGCGCCAGTCGGCGGGGGGCCCTCCAAGAGACCCAGTACTTC

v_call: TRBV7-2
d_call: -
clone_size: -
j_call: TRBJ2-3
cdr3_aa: CASSFRDWGDTQYF
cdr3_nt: TGTGCCAGCAGCTTCCGGGACTGGGGAGATACGCAGTATTTT

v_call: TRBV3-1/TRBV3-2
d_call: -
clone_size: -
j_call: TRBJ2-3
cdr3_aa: CASSQGAAYTQYF
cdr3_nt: TGTGCCAGCAGCCAAGGCGCCGCATATACGCAGTATTTT